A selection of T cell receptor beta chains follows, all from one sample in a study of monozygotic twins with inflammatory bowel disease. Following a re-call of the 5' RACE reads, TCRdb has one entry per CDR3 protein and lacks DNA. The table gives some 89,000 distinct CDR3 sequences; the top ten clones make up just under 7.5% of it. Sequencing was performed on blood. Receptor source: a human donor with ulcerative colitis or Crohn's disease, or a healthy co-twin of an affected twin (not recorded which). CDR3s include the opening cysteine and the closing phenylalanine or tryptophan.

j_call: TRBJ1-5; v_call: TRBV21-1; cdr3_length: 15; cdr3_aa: CASSKPGRGNQPQHF
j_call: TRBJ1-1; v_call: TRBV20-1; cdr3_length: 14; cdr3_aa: CSAAPDSLNTEAFF
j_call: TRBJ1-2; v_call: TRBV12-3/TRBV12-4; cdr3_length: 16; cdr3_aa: CASTRRHPIRGYGYTF
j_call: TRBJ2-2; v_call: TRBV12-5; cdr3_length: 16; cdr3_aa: CASGSQTRVIPGELFF
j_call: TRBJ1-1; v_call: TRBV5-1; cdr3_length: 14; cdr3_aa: CASSLDSMNTEAFF
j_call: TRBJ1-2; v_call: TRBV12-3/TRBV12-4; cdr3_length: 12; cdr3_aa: CANSQGGYGYTF
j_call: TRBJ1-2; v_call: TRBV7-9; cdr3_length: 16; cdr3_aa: CASSTNLGTGGYGYTF
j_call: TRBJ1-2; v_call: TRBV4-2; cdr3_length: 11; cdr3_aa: CASSQDGGYTF
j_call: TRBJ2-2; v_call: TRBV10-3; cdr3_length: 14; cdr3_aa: CAMRRGADTGELFF
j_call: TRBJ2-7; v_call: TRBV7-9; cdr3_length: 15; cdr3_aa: CASTGDRRNSYEQYF